These 9 T cell receptor beta chains originate from one sample sequenced in a study of blood T cell repertoires in COVID-19. Profiled with immunoSEQ multiplex PCR; TCRdb holds only in-frame clones, not every one. There are some 150,000 clones in the sample; around 81% occur only once, and 8.4% lies in the top ten. Sequencing input: peripheral blood. Every receptor here comes from a woman aged 55-70 years with active or convalescent COVID-19.

This chain links TRBV27 with TRBJ1-2; D is perhaps TRBD1 (6 bases). V gave up 0 bases and J gave up 7 bases, with 12 bases separating them. Per germline, CDR1 MNHEY and CDR2 SMNVEV (reference sequence). CDR3 length: 14 amino acids. Here the CDR3 DNA reads TGTGCCAGCAGTTTATCTGGGGGCGGGGGTGGCTACACCTTC. Its protein is CASSLSGGGGGYTF.

The chain carries TRBV19 and TRBJ2-3; maybe TRBD2 (5 bases). The CDR3 has 14 amino acids. The V and J ends lost 5 bases and 0 bases respectively, with 9 bases between them. In germline, CDR1 is LNHDA, CDR2 SQIVND (reference sequence). CDR3 residues: CASSESGSTDTQYF. The CDR3 DNA reads as TGTGCCAGTAGTGAAAGCGGTAGCACAGATACGCAGTATTTT.

This chain connects TRBV7-8 to TRBJ1-2, with D possibly TRBD1 on 5 matching bases. The V gene lost 5 bases and the J gene lost 8 bases, with 12 bases spanning the gap. This CDR3 contains 12 residues. Germline CDR1 SGHVS, CDR2 FQNEAQ. The CDR3 protein is CASSRDRRGYTF. The CDR3 bases are TGTGCCAGCAGCCGAGACAGAAGGGGCTACACCTTC.

This rearrangement joins TRBV27 to TRBJ1-2, with 8 bases fitting TRBD1. Germline trimming cut 3 bases from V and 4 bases from J; bases unmatched to any gene: 7. In germline, CDR1 is MNHEY, CDR2 SMNVEV (reference sequence). This CDR3 region has 15 residues. The CDR3 DNA is TGTGCCAGCAGTTTCCTACAGGGGGGTGGCTATGGCTACACCTTC. It encodes CASSFLQGGGYGYTF.

The chain employs TRBV14 and TRBJ2-7, with 10 bases fitting TRBD1. V gave up 7 bases and J gave up 2 bases; unmatched junction bases: 11. The CDR3 runs 16 residues. Germline V gene data show CDR1 as SGHDN and CDR2 as FVKESK. Here the CDR3 reads CASNDPGQGTAYEQYF. CDR3 nucleotide sequence: TGTGCCAGCAACGACCCGGGACAGGGGACCGCCTACGAGCAGTACTTC.

The chain recombines TRBV28 with TRBJ2-7; possible D gene TRBD2, 7 bases. The CDR3 consists of 13 residues. Germline CDR1 is MDHEN and CDR2 is SYDVKM. V shed 8 bases and J shed 3 bases, with 14 bases lying between them. The CDR3 nucleotides are TGTGCCAGCGTTGGCGGGGGCTACTACGAGCAGTACTTC. It specifies CASVGGGYYEQYF.

The table lists this clone with a count of one. The rearrangement uses TRBV19 and TRBJ1-4, with 7 bases that match TRBD1. Germline CDR1 reads LNHDA; CDR2 reads SQIVND (reference sequence). J lost 8 bases, V lost 6 bases, and 12 bases had no gene match. The CDR3 length is 15 residues. CDR3 in amino acids: CASRPSRTGGEKLFF. CDR3 DNA sequence: TGTGCCAGTAGACCCTCCCGGACAGGAGGCGAAAAACTGTTTTTT.

J is TRBJ1-1 and V is TRBV19; 9 bases align to TRBD1. The CDR3 is 15 residues long. Germline V gene sequence: CDR1 LNHDA, CDR2 SQIVND (reference sequence). The J segment lost 2 bases and the V segment lost 6 bases, leaving 7 bases of the junction unmatched. The CDR3 loop is CASRPGDRVNTEAFF. As DNA, the CDR3 is TGTGCCAGTAGACCTGGGGACAGGGTAAACACTGAAGCTTTCTTT.

The J gene is TRBJ1-5, the V gene TRBV19; 12 bases agree with TRBD1. The V segment lost 7 bases and the J segment 2 bases; nucleotides outside the gene matches: 9. CDR3 length equals 17 residues. Germline lookup yields CDR1 LNHDA and CDR2 SQIVND (reference sequence). This chain's CDR3 is CASKGTGGVGRNQPQHF. The CDR3 nucleotides are TGTGCCAGTAAGGGGACAGGGGGCGTCGGACGCAATCAGCCCCAGCATTTT.